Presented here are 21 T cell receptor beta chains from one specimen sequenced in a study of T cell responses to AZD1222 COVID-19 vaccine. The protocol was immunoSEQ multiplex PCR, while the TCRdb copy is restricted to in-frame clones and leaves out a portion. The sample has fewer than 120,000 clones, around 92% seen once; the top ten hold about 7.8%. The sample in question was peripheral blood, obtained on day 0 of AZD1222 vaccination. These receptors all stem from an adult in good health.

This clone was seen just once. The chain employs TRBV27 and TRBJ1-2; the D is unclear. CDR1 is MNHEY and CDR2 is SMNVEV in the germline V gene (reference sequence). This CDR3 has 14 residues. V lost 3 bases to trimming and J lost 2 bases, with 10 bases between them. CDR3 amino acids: CASSFKPMNYGYTF. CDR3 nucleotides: TGTGCCAGCAGTTTCAAACCCATGAACTATGGCTACACCTTC.

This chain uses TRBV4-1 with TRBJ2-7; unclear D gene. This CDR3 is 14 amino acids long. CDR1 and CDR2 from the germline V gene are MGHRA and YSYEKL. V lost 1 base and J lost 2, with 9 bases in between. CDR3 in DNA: TGCGCCAGCAGCCAAGGAGATTCCACCTACGAGCAGTACTTC. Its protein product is CASSQGDSTYEQYF.

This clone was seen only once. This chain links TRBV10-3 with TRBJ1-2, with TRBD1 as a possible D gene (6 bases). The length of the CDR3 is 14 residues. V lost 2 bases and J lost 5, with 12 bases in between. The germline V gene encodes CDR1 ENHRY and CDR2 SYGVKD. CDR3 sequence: CAISEGGQAYGYTF. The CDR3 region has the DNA TGTGCCATCAGTGAGGGGGGGCAGGCGTATGGCTACACCTTC.

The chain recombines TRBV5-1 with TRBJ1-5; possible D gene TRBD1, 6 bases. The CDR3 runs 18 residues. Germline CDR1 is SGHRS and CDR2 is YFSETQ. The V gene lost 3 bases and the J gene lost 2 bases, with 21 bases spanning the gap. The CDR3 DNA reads TGCGCCAGCAGCTGGGTGGACAGCCCATCTTTGGGCAATCAGCCCCAGCATTTT. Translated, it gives CASSWVDSPSLGNQPQHF.

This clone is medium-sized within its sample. This chain's CDR3 is CASSPGQRNQWFF. The CDR3 nucleotides read TGTGCCAGCAGTCCGGGACAAAGAAATCAATGGTTCTTC. The gene calls are TRBV6-5 and TRBJ2-1; a possible D gene is TRBD1 (6 bases). CDR1 and CDR2 from the germline V gene are MNHEY and SVGAGI. The CDR3 covers 13 residues. Trimming cost V 5 bases and J 15 bases, with 20 bases left between them.

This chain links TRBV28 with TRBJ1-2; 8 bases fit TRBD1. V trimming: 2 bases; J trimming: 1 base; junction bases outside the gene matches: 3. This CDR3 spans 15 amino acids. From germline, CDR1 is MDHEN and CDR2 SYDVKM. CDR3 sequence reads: CASSLADRVNYGYTF. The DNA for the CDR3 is TGTGCCAGCAGTTTAGCGGACAGGGTTAACTATGGCTACACCTTC.

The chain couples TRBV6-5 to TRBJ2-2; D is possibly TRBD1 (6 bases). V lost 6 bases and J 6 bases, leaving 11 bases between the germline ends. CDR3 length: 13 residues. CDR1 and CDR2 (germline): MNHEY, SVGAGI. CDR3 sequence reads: CASSTGKAGELFF. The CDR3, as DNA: TGTGCCAGCAGCACAGGGAAGGCCGGGGAGCTGTTTTTT.

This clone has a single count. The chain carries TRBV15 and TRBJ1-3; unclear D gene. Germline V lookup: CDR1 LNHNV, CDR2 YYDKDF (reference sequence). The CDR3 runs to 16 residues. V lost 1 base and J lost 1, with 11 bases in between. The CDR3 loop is CATSRGGVQSGNTIYF. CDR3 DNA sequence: TGTGCCACCAGCAGAGGGGGTGTCCAATCTGGAAACACCATATATTTT.

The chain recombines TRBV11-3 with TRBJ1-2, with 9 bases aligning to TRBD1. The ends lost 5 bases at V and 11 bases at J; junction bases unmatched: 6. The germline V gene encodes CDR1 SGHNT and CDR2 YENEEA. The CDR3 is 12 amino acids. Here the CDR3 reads CASSTGQGLYTF. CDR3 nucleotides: TGTGCCAGCAGCACGGGACAGGGACTTTACACCTTC.

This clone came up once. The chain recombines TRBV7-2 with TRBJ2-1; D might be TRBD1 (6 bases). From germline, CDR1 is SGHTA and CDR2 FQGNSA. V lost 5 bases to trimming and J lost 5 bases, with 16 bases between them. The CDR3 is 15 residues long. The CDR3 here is CASSQQGQVNNEQFF. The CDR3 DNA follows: TGTGCCAGCAGCCAGCAGGGGCAAGTCAACAATGAGCAGTTCTTC.

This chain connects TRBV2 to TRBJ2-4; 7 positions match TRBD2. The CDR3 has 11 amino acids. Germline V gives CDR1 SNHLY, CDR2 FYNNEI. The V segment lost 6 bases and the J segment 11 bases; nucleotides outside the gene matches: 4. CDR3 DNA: TGTGCCAGCAGGTTCCGGGGGGTTCAGTACTTC. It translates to CASRFRGVQYF.

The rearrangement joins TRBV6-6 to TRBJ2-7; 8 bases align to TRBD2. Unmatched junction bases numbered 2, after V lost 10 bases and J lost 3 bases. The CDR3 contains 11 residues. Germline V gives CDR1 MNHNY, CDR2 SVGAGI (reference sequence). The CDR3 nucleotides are TGTGCCATTACTAGCGGCTACGAGCAGTACTTC. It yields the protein CAITSGYEQYF.

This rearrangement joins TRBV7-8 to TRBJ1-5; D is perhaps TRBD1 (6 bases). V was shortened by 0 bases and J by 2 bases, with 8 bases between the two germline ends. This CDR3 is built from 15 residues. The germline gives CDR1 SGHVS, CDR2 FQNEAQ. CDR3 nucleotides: TGTGCCAGCAGCTTAGCGACAGGAGGCAATCAGCCCCAGCATTTT. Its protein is CASSLATGGNQPQHF.

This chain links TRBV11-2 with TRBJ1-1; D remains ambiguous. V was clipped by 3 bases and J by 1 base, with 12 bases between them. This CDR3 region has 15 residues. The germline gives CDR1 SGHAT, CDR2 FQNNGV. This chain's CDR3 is CASSFLGLPNTEAFF. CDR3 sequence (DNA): TGTGCCAGCAGCTTCCTAGGACTGCCGAACACTGAAGCTTTCTTT.

CDR3: CASSPGQEIYEQYF. CDR3 DNA sequence: TGTGCCAGCAGCCCGGGACAGGAGATCTACGAGCAGTACTTC. The chain employs TRBV28 and TRBJ2-7, with TRBD1 identical over 8 bases. J was trimmed by 3 bases and V by 6 bases; bases with no gene match: 7. CDR1 and CDR2 from the germline V gene are MDHEN and SYDVKM. The CDR3 is 14 amino acids.

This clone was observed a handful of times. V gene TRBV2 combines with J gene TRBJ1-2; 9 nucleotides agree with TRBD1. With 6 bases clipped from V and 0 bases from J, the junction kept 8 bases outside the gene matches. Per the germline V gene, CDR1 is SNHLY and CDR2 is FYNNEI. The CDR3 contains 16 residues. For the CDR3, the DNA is TGTGCCAGCAGGGCCGGACAGGGGCAAGCTAACTATGGCTACACCTTC. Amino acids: CASRAGQGQANYGYTF.

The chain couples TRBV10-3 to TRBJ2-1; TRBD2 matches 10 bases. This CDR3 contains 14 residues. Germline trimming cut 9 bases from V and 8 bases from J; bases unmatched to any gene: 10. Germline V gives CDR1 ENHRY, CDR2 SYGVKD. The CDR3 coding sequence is TGTGCCATTGGGGTAGCGGGGGGTGTCTATGAGCAGTTCTTC. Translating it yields CAIGVAGGVYEQFF.

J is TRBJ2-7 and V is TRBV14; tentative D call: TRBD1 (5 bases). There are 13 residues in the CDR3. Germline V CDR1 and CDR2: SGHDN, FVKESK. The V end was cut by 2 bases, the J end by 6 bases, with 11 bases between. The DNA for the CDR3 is TGTGCCAGCAGCCAACTCCCAGGGCGCGAGCAGTACTTC. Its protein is CASSQLPGREQYF. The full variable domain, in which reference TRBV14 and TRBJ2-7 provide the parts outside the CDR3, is EAGVTQFPSHSVIEKGQTVTLRCDPISGHDNLYWYRRVMGKEIKFLLHFVKESKQDESGMPNNRFLAERTGGTYSTLKVQPAELEDSGVYFCASSQLPGREQYFGPGTRLTVT.

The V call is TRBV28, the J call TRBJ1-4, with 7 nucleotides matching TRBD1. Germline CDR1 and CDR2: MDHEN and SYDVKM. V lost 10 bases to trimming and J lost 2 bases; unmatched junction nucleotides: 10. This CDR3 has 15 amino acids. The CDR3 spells CAIQGGDSTNEKLFF. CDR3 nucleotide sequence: TGTGCCATCCAGGGGGGGGATTCGACTAATGAAAAACTGTTTTTT.

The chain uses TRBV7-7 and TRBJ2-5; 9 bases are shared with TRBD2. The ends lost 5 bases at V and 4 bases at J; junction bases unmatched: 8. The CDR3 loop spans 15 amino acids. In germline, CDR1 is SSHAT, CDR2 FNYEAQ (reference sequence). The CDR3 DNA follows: TGTGCCAGCAGCGCTGGGCGGGGGGGAGGAGAGACCCAGTACTTC. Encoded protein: CASSAGRGGGETQYF.

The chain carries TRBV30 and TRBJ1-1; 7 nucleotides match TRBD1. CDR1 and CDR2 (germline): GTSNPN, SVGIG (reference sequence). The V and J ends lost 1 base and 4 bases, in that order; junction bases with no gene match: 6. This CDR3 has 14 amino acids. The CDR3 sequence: CAWSDNRGVTEAFF. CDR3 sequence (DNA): TGTGCCTGGAGTGACAACAGGGGAGTCACTGAAGCTTTCTTT. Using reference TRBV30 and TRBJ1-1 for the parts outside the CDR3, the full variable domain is SQTIHQWPATLVQPVGSPLSLECTVEGTSNPNLYWYRQAAGRGLQLLFYSVGIGQISSEVPQNLSASRPQDRQFILSSKKLLLSDSGFYLCAWSDNRGVTEAFFGQGTRLTVV.